The T cell receptor beta chain described here comes from a study of control samples from healthy donors and cancer patients. Assay: immunoSEQ multiplex PCR; the TCRdb copy retains only in-frame clones and omits some. The sample comprises roughly 170,000 clones, just under 95% of which are singletons, and almost 1.5% rests with the top ten. The V end was cut by 3 bases, the J end by 15 bases, with 17 bases between. Germline V gene sequence: CDR1 KGHSH, CDR2 LQKENI. This CDR3 contains 13 residues. This TCR came from a man between 18 and 29 years old in good health. Input material: blood. The rearrangement joins TRBV18 to TRBJ1-4; D is unresolved. CDR3 in amino acids: CASSPDLFMGVFF. Written as DNA, the CDR3 is TGTGCCAGCTCACCGGACCTCTTCATGGGTGTGTTTTTT.